Listed here is a single TCR beta chain. Its antigen is undetermined. Profiled with immunoSEQ multiplex PCR; TCRdb holds only in-frame clones, not every one. This table has fewer than 1 million clones, 95% to 97% appearing once. This sample stems from a study of shared clonotypes between healthy human individuals. Study-wide results and caveats: Rarefaction analysis demonstrated incomplete sorted-subset sequencing notwithstanding large depth. Naive subsets usually exceeded memory subsets in estimated richness. Shared clonotypes: approximately 5% naive CD4, about 3.3% naive CD8, 2.3% memory CD4, over 0.3% memory CD8.

CD8 cells classed as naive were CD45RO-negative and positively selected for CCR7, excluding terminally differentiated effector memory CD45RA+ cells. This CDR3 is 13 amino acids long. The V and J ends lost 4 bases and 1 base, in that order; junction bases with no gene match: 4. The V gene's germline CDR1 is SQVTM and CDR2 ANQGSEA. The origin of this receptor is a young man in good health. The specimen was naive CD8+ T cells sorted from blood. The chain has TRBV29-1 and TRBJ2-7; 7 bases line up with TRBD2. The CDR3 protein is CSVGPSGSYEQYF. The CDR3 nucleotides are TGCAGCGTTGGGCCTAGCGGATCCTACGAGCAGTACTTC.